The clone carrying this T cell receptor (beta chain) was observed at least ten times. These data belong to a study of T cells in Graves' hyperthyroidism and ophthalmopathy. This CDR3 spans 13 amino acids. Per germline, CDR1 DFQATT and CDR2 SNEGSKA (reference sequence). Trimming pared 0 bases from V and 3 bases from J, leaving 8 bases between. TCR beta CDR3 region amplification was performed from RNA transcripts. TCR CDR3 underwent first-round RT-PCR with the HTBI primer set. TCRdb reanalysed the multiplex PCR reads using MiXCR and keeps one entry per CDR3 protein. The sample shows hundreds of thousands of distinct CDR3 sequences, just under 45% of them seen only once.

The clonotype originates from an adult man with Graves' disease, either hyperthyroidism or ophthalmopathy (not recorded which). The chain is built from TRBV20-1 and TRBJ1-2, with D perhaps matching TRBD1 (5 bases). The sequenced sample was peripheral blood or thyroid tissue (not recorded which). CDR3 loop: CSAREQGYYGYTF. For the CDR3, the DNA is TGCAGTGCTAGAGAGCAGGGATACTATGGCTACACCTTC.